This T cell receptor beta chain was recovered during a study of T-cell memory formation after mild COVID-19. Notes on the study in general: CD4+ contracting clones were found mainly in CM and EM, and CD8+ ones in EMRA.

TCRdb re-called the 5' RACE reads with MiXCR, one entry per CDR3 protein. The sample lists around 200,000 distinct CDR3 sequences; approximately 16% were seen once. In its sample, this clonotype was seen a few times. Its specificity is unknown. This TCR was recovered from an adult woman who had mild COVID-19 (a few samples of this study predate the infection). Cell type and time point are not known. The sample consisted of PBMCs or a T cell subset sorted from them (not recorded which).

For the CDR3, the DNA is TGCGCCACCCGGCCTGGGACTAGCGGGAGAAGTACAGATACGCAGTATTTT. The encoded protein is CATRPGTSGRSTDTQYF. J is TRBJ2-3 and V is TRBV5-1; TRBD2 agrees at 14 bases. Losses at the gene ends were 9 bases for V and 3 bases for J; bases not matched to a gene: 12. Germline V gives CDR1 SGHRS, CDR2 YFSETQ. CDR3 size: 17 residues.